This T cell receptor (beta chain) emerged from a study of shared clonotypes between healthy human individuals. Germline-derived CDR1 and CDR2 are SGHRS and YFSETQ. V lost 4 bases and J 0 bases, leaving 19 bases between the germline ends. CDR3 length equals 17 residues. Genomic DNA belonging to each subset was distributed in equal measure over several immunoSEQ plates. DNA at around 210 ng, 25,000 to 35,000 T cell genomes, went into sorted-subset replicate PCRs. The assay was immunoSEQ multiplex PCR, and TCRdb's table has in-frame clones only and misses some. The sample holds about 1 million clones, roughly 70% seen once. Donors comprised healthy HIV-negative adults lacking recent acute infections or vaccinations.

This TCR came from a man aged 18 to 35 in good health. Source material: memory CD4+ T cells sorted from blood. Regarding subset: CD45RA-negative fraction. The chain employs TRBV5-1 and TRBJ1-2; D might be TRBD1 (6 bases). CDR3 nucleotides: TGCGCCAGCAGCGCCGGGGGCTACGGAGGTTCTAACTATGGCTACACCTTC. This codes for CASSAGGYGGSNYGYTF.